What follows describes a single T cell receptor beta chain. The antigen remains undetermined. CD8 cells regarded as naive lacked CD45RO, were positively chosen for CCR7, and omitted terminally differentiated effector memory CD45RA+ cells. The data derive from a study of shared clonotypes between healthy human individuals. Background on the study: Three plates were used per donor for CD4 naive, three for CD4 memory, two for CD8 naive and one for CD8 memory. Study results and limitations: Though the depth was large, rarefaction showed that sorted-subset sequencing was incomplete. Only blood was sampled; tissue repertoires likely differ. Clonotypes which were not shared had lower generation probabilities than clonotypes that all four donors shared.

Some clones are missing from TCRdb's copy, which holds only in-frame ones; the method was immunoSEQ multiplex PCR. The table lists about 1,800,000 clones, approximately 95% of them singletons, with 1.2% in the top ten. Germline CDR1 and CDR2: SGHDN and FVKESK. V lost 1 base and J lost 1, with 11 bases in between. This CDR3 is built from 15 residues. Sequencing used naive CD8+ T cells sorted from blood. The receptor comes from a man in his late teens or twenties in good health. The gene calls are TRBV14 and TRBJ2-7; a weak D match, TRBD2 (6 bases). This CDR3 reads CASSQGGLFSYEQYF. The CDR3 coding sequence is TGTGCCAGCAGCCAAGGGGGACTGTTTTCCTACGAGCAGTACTTC.